A selection of T cell receptor beta chains follows, all from one sample in a study of blood T cell repertoires in COVID-19. Repertoires were generated with immunoSEQ multiplex PCR, while TCRdb's copy carries only in-frame clones and drops some. The sample has about 220,000 clones, more than 65% seen once; the top ten hold about 2.1%. What was sequenced was peripheral blood. The receptor set was obtained from a woman in her sixties or seventies with acute or convalescent COVID-19. Both conserved end residues are part of each CDR3. The D gene is left open where the match is weak. Expanded clones get a size class; other rows say once, few or many, or leave the size out.

DNA: TGTGCCAGCAGCCCAAGAGCTGGAAACACCATATATTTT; CDR3: CASSPRAGNTIYF; D: -; J: TRBJ1-3; V: TRBV5-6; size: once
DNA: TGCGCCAGCAGCGGGGGTCTGGGAAGGGAAGCTTTCTTT; CDR3: CASSGGLGREAFF; D: -; J: TRBJ1-1; V: TRBV10-2; size: few
DNA: TGTGCCAGCAGCCTGACAGGGCGTACTGAAGCTTTCTTT; CDR3: CASSLTGRTEAFF; D: TRBD1; J: TRBJ1-1; V: TRBV5-6; size: -
DNA: TGTGCCAGCACGGTTAGGGAGGCTCGCAATCAGCCCCAGCATTTT; CDR3: CASTVREARNQPQHF; D: -; J: TRBJ1-5; V: TRBV6-5; size: -
DNA: TGTGCCAGCAGCAGGGCCGGCACAGATACGCAGTATTTT; CDR3: CASSRAGTDTQYF; D: -; J: TRBJ2-3; V: TRBV25-1; size: -
DNA: TGTGCCAGCAGCCGCCGGGCCGGGAGCTCCTACAATGAGCAGTTCTTC; CDR3: CASSRRAGSSYNEQFF; D: -; J: TRBJ2-1; V: TRBV7-3; size: -
DNA: TGTGCCACCAGTGACCCGGGACTAGTAGGGGAGACCCAGTACTTC; CDR3: CATSDPGLVGETQYF; D: TRBD2; J: TRBJ2-5; V: TRBV24-1; size: once
DNA: TGCGCCAGCAGCCAAGTGTCCACAGGGGCGCTCTCTAATGAAAAACTGTTTTTT; CDR3: CASSQVSTGALSNEKLFF; D: TRBD1; J: TRBJ1-4; V: TRBV4-1; size: -
DNA: TGCGCCAGCAGCTTGGGTCCGGGACTTAATTCACCCCTCCACTTT; CDR3: CASSLGPGLNSPLHF; D: -; J: TRBJ1-6; V: TRBV5-1; size: -
DNA: TGCGCCAGCTCACGGGACTACAAGGGGGGTCTGGAGACCCAGTACTTC; CDR3: CASSRDYKGGLETQYF; D: -; J: TRBJ2-5; V: TRBV5-1; size: -
DNA: TGTGCCAGCAGAGGGACAGCCCCCTCCTACGAGCAGTACTTC; CDR3: CASRGTAPSYEQYF; D: TRBD1; J: TRBJ2-7; V: TRBV27; size: -
DNA: TGTGCCAGCAGTGTACAGGGGCACTATCAGCCCCAGCATTTT; CDR3: CASSVQGHYQPQHF; D: TRBD1; J: TRBJ1-5; V: TRBV2; size: -
DNA: TGTGCCAGCAGCGTACAGGGGGGAGCTTCCACTGAAGCTTTCTTT; CDR3: CASSVQGGASTEAFF; D: TRBD1; J: TRBJ1-1; V: TRBV7-8; size: -
DNA: TGTGCCAGCAGCCCTCACCGGGGCGGGGACTACTCCACAGATACGCAGTATTTT; CDR3: CASSPHRGGDYSTDTQYF; D: TRBD2; J: TRBJ2-3; V: TRBV7-2; size: -
DNA: TGTGCCAGCGCCGCCACAACGAATAACTACGAGCAGTACTTC; CDR3: CASAATTNNYEQYF; D: -; J: TRBJ2-7; V: TRBV7-2; size: -
DNA: TGCAGTGCTAGTTTGGCTAGCGGGGGCCCCGTGCAGACCCAGTACTTC; CDR3: CSASLASGGPVQTQYF; D: TRBD2; J: TRBJ2-5; V: TRBV20-1; size: -
DNA: TGTGCCTGGAGTGTGGTAGGGGGATCCTACGAGCAGTACTTC; CDR3: CAWSVVGGSYEQYF; D: -; J: TRBJ2-7; V: TRBV30; size: -
DNA: TGTGCCAGCAGCCTACAGGGCCAGTTGGAAGCTTTCTTT; CDR3: CASSLQGQLEAFF; D: -; J: TRBJ1-1; V: TRBV3-1/TRBV3-2; size: -
DNA: TGTGCCAGCAGTCCAAGTGGACAGGGTGATTCACCCCTCCACTTT; CDR3: CASSPSGQGDSPLHF; D: TRBD1; J: TRBJ1-6; V: TRBV5-6; size: -
DNA: TGTGCCAGTAGTCCCGGGTCGGGGAGAGGCTACGAGCAGTACTTC; CDR3: CASSPGSGRGYEQYF; D: -; J: TRBJ2-7; V: TRBV19; size: -
DNA: TGTGCCAGCAGTGACTACCCGGGTACCGGGGAGCTGTTTTTT; CDR3: CASSDYPGTGELFF; D: -; J: TRBJ2-2; V: TRBV6-4; size: -
DNA: TGCGCCAGCAGCCAAGGGGACAGAACAACTAATGAAAAACTGTTTTTT; CDR3: CASSQGDRTTNEKLFF; D: TRBD1; J: TRBJ1-4; V: TRBV4-3; size: few
DNA: TGTGCCAGCAGTCAACAGGGTGCCGAGACCCAGTACTTC; CDR3: CASSQQGAETQYF; D: -; J: TRBJ2-5; V: TRBV28; size: once
DNA: TGTGCCAGCAGTTTCCCGCGAGCTAACTATGGCTACACCTTC; CDR3: CASSFPRANYGYTF; D: -; J: TRBJ1-2; V: TRBV28; size: -
DNA: TGTGCCAGCAGCTTGGGGCCGTACTCCTATAATTCACCCCTCCACTTT; CDR3: CASSLGPYSYNSPLHF; D: -; J: TRBJ1-6; V: TRBV5-8; size: -
DNA: TGTGCCAGCAGCTCTGGGACAGGCTCTGGAAACACCATATATTTT; CDR3: CASSSGTGSGNTIYF; D: TRBD1; J: TRBJ1-3; V: TRBV7-9; size: few
DNA: TGTGCCAGTAGGAAGGGGGCGCGGGAAACCGGGGAGCTGTTTTTT; CDR3: CASRKGARETGELFF; D: -; J: TRBJ2-2; V: TRBV19; size: -
DNA: TGCAGCGTTGACAGACTAGCGGTCTACAATGAGCAGTTCTTC; CDR3: CSVDRLAVYNEQFF; D: TRBD2; J: TRBJ2-1; V: TRBV29-1; size: -
DNA: TGTGCCAGCAGCAAAGGAGACATGAACACTGAAGCTTTCTTT; CDR3: CASSKGDMNTEAFF; D: -; J: TRBJ1-1; V: TRBV21-1; size: -
DNA: TGTGCCAGCACCCCGGGAGGGGCCAGCAATCAGCCCCAGCATTTT; CDR3: CASTPGGASNQPQHF; D: -; J: TRBJ1-5; V: TRBV6-2/TRBV6-3; size: -
DNA: TGTGCCAGCAGTTTACGGACAGGGGCGAAAAACGAGCAGTACTTC; CDR3: CASSLRTGAKNEQYF; D: TRBD1; J: TRBJ2-7; V: TRBV6-2/TRBV6-3; size: -
DNA: TGTGCCAGTAGTTTTGTACTAGCGGGGGGGCCGAGGACCGGGGAGCTGTTTTTT; CDR3: CASSFVLAGGPRTGELFF; D: TRBD2; J: TRBJ2-2; V: TRBV19; size: -
DNA: TGTGCCAGCAGCTTAGACCCGGGGATCAGTGGCTACACCTTC; CDR3: CASSLDPGISGYTF; D: -; J: TRBJ1-2; V: TRBV7-9; size: few
DNA: TGTGCCAGCAGCCAACTCCAGGGGGCAAATGAAAAACTGTTTTTT; CDR3: CASSQLQGANEKLFF; D: TRBD1; J: TRBJ1-4; V: TRBV3-1/TRBV3-2; size: -
DNA: TGTGCCAGCAGTTACCAGAGACAGGGGGTAAACTATGGCTACACCTTC; CDR3: CASSYQRQGVNYGYTF; D: TRBD1; J: TRBJ1-2; V: TRBV6-5; size: -
DNA: TGTGCCAGCAGCCTGGGACAGTTGAGCACAGATACGCAGTATTTT; CDR3: CASSLGQLSTDTQYF; D: TRBD1; J: TRBJ2-3; V: TRBV5-4; size: -
DNA: TGTGCCAGCAGCCCGACGGGGCGGGGAGTCCAAGAGACCCAGTACTTC; CDR3: CASSPTGRGVQETQYF; D: -; J: TRBJ2-5; V: TRBV11-2; size: -
DNA: TGTGCCAGCAGCTCCCGGCTTCGTAGCGGGGGGGCTTACGAGCAGTACTTC; CDR3: CASSSRLRSGGAYEQYF; D: TRBD2; J: TRBJ2-7; V: TRBV5-5; size: -
DNA: TGTGCCAGCTCCACCGGGACAGGGAAATACGAGCAGTACTTC; CDR3: CASSTGTGKYEQYF; D: TRBD1; J: TRBJ2-7; V: TRBV18; size: -
DNA: TGTGCCAGCTCATCATTGGGACAGCAAAGCTATGGCTACACCTTC; CDR3: CASSSLGQQSYGYTF; D: TRBD1; J: TRBJ1-2; V: TRBV18; size: once
DNA: TGTGCCAGCGCCGGCGGGGGTCAAGAGACCCAGTACTTC; CDR3: CASAGGGQETQYF; D: TRBD2; J: TRBJ2-5; V: TRBV7-6; size: -
DNA: TGCGCCAGCAGCCAAGATCTTGGAGGGGGCAACGTTAATGAAAAACTGTTTTTT; CDR3: CASSQDLGGGNVNEKLFF; D: TRBD1; J: TRBJ1-4; V: TRBV4-1; size: -
DNA: TGCGCCAGCAGTGAATACAGGCGGCTGTTTTTT; CDR3: CASSEYRRLFF; D: -; J: TRBJ2-2; V: TRBV10-1; size: -
DNA: TGTGCCAGCGGCAACAGGGGTAGTTCACCCCTCCACTTT; CDR3: CASGNRGSSPLHF; D: TRBD1; J: TRBJ1-6; V: TRBV11-1; size: once
DNA: TGCAGGGGACAGGACGCCTCGCGCTACACCTTC; CDR3: CRGQDASRYTF; D: TRBD1; J: TRBJ1-2; V: TRBV20-1; size: -
DNA: TGTGCCAGCAGCCTCCCTAGCGGGGGCTACAATGAGCAGTTCTTC; CDR3: CASSLPSGGYNEQFF; D: TRBD2; J: TRBJ2-1; V: TRBV7-3; size: -
DNA: TGCGCCAGCAGCACCAGGGGGAATAATGAAAAACTGTTTTTT; CDR3: CASSTRGNNEKLFF; D: TRBD1; J: TRBJ1-4; V: TRBV5-1; size: -
DNA: TGTGCCAGCAGCCCTAGAGGGGGCGCCTTGAGCGAGCAGTACTTC; CDR3: CASSPRGGALSEQYF; D: TRBD1; J: TRBJ2-7; V: TRBV5-5; size: once
DNA: TGCGCCAGCGAAAGACAGGGTAACACCGGGGAGCTGTTTTTT; CDR3: CASERQGNTGELFF; D: TRBD1; J: TRBJ2-2; V: TRBV5-1; size: few
DNA: TGTGCCAGCAGTCCGGCCGGGGTGAGCTCCTACAATGAGCAGTTCTTC; CDR3: CASSPAGVSSYNEQFF; D: -; J: TRBJ2-1; V: TRBV7-2; size: -
DNA: TGTGCCAGCTCACCCGGACTAGCGGGGGTTCGGAATGAGCAGTTCTTC; CDR3: CASSPGLAGVRNEQFF; D: TRBD2; J: TRBJ2-1; V: TRBV18; size: -
DNA: TGTGCCAGCAGTTCTGGACAGGGCTACACCTTC; CDR3: CASSSGQGYTF; D: -; J: TRBJ1-2; V: TRBV28; size: once
DNA: TGTGCCAGCAGTGACATGGAGACAGCAAAAGGCTACACCTTC; CDR3: CASSDMETAKGYTF; D: -; J: TRBJ1-2; V: TRBV2; size: -